This T cell receptor beta chain was recovered during a study of cytotoxic CD8 clonotypes in ibrutinib-treated CLL. About the study: Each sample contained, on average, approximately 230,000 productive templates and roughly 100,000 productive rearrangements. Study-wide results and limits: Elevated clonality accompanied ibrutinib response, with a return toward baseline values at progression.

The CDR3 sequence is 13 residues long. In germline, CDR1 is SGHTS, CDR2 YDEGEE. T cells were sequenced at a targeted depth of 1 in 200,000 to 1 in 1 million. Data came from immunoSEQ multiplex PCR; TCRdb stores just in-frame clones and leaves some out. Of under 300,000 clones detected, around 69% appear once; the ten largest clones hold about 5%. This clone occurred a few times. The antigen is undetermined. Compared with germline, one end of the junction differs, possibly owing to a read error. This sequence was found in a human donor with chronic lymphocytic leukemia. V gene TRBV5-8 combines with J gene TRBJ1-6, with TRBD1 matching over 10 bases. The specimen comprised PBMCs, sampled at disease progression, from a patient treated with ibrutinib. The CDR3 loop reads CASSLVVGQGDTF. DNA of the CDR3: TGTGCCAGCAGCTTGGTGGTTGGACAGGGGGACACTTTT. The complete variable domain, with remaining parts taken from reference TRBV5-8 and TRBJ1-6, reads EAGVTQSPTHLIKTRGQQATLRCSPISGHTSVYWYQQALGLGLQFLLWYDEGEERNRGNFPPRFSGRQFPNYSSELNVNALELEDSALYLCASSLVVGQGDTFGNGTRLTVT.